This T cell receptor (beta chain) was retrieved from a study of T cell repertoires in cytomegalovirus infection. Study as a whole: Peptides in the study included HLA-C-restricted and HLA-B-restricted CMV epitopes. A matching HLA type, together with CMV infection, was signaled by public TCR beta signatures. Regarding the study as a whole: Cumulated frequencies of public TCR beta families served to identify carriers of CMV plus the relevant HLA. HLA-C-restricted TCR beta clonotypes specific for CMV led the ex vivo response.

A single record per CDR3 protein comes from TCRdb applying MiXCR to the reads. Of roughly 310,000 distinct CDR3 sequences in the sample, 25% to 30% were seen once. The CDR3 is 16 residues long. Germline CDR1 is LGHNA and CDR2 is YNFKEQ. Trimming stripped 3 bases from V and 5 bases from J, with 19 bases between. A note on this clonotype: What it recognizes is unknown.

This chain joins TRBV4-2 and TRBJ1-1; possibly TRBD1 for D (5 bases). The sequenced sample was cultured PBMCs, obtained from culture after CMV antigen stimulation. This clonotype originated in a human donor in good health (CMV status not recorded). Some clones in this sample may be carry-over from other donors' samples. CDR3 DNA: TGTGCCAGCAGCCAGGCCCCAAAGCTGGGGGAAACTGAAGCTTTCTTT. Translated, it gives CASSQAPKLGETEAFF.